This passage covers 21 T cell receptor beta chains from one sample sequenced in a study of blood T cell repertoires in COVID-19. The data were produced by immunoSEQ multiplex PCR, yet TCRdb's version contains in-frame clones alone and is incomplete. The data contain about 270,000 clones, approximately 90% of them singletons. The sequencing input was PBMCs or T cells enriched from blood (not recorded which). Receptors originate from a woman aged 55-69 years in a cohort exposed to, infected with or recovered from COVID-19 (not recorded which).

This clone was seen once. The chain employs TRBV18 and TRBJ2-5; unclear D gene. Trimming stripped 3 bases from V and 7 bases from J, with 9 bases between. CDR1 KGHSH and CDR2 LQKENI come from the germline V gene. This CDR3 is 12 amino acids long. The CDR3 loop is CASSPDRGTQYF. The DNA for the CDR3 is TGTGCCAGCTCACCCGATCGAGGGACCCAGTACTTC.

CDR3 in amino acids: CASSTPRTGLNQPQHF. For the CDR3, the DNA is TGTGCCAGCAGCACCCCACGGACAGGGCTCAATCAGCCCCAGCATTTT. V and J are TRBV28 and TRBJ1-5, with TRBD1 identical over 8 bases. Germline V gene data show CDR1 as MDHEN and CDR2 as SYDVKM. V lost 6 bases and J lost 3; bases outside the gene matches: 10. The CDR3 covers 16 residues.

The rearrangement links TRBV18 to TRBJ2-7, with TRBD2 identical over 8 bases. This CDR3 is 15 amino acids long. CDR1 KGHSH and CDR2 LQKENI come from the germline V gene. J lost 6 bases, V lost 6 bases, and 13 bases had no gene match. CDR3 amino acids: CASSGLVGVETEQYF. The CDR3 DNA sequence: TGTGCCAGCTCGGGACTAGTGGGGGTAGAAACCGAGCAGTACTTC.

The rearrangement links TRBV6-1 to TRBJ2-1, with 16 bases matching TRBD2. CDR1 MNHNS and CDR2 SASEGT come from the germline V gene. The V gene end was trimmed by 4 bases and the J gene end by 9 bases; junction bases not matched to a gene: 15. This CDR3 has 19 amino acids. This chain's CDR3 is CASSALDAGTSGRASEQFF. CDR3 nucleotide sequence: TGTGCCAGCAGTGCCCTAGACGCCGGGACTAGCGGGAGGGCCAGTGAGCAGTTCTTC.

This clone was recorded once. The chain links TRBV6-5 to TRBJ1-1; a possible D gene is TRBD1 (5 bases). The CDR3 has 14 amino acids. Germline lookup yields CDR1 MNHEY and CDR2 SVGAGI. V was cut by 3 bases and J by 3 bases, with 11 bases left in between. CDR3 DNA: TGTGCCAGCAGTTATTCGGGGGGGGACACTGAAGCTTTCTTT. It is translated as CASSYSGGDTEAFF.

The CDR3 here is CASSLASSTDTQYF. Written as DNA, the CDR3 is TGCGCCAGCAGCTTGGCCTCTAGCACAGATACGCAGTATTTT. The rearrangement joins TRBV5-1 to TRBJ2-3; D not resolved. The germline V and J ends were trimmed by 0 bases and 0 bases, with 5 bases remaining between them. CDR1 and CDR2 from the germline V gene are SGHRS and YFSETQ. This CDR3 is built from 14 residues. The whole variable domain, remainder taken from reference TRBV5-1 and TRBJ2-3, is KAGVTQTPRYLIKTRGQQVTLSCSPISGHRSVSWYQQTPGQGLQFLFEYFSETQRNKGNFPGRFSGRQFSNSRSEMNVSTLELGDSALYLCASSLASSTDTQYFGPGTRLTVL.

This sequence joins TRBV3-1 (or the pseudogene TRBV3-2) and TRBJ2-5, with 8 bases fitting TRBD2. This CDR3 is built from 15 residues. Germline V gives CDR1 LGHDT, CDR2 YNNKEL (reference sequence). V dropped 3 bases and J dropped 1; count of bases not matched to a gene: 4. The CDR3 DNA sequence: TGTGCCAGCAGCCAGGCCACTAGCGGCCAAGAGACCCAGTACTTC. Translation gives CASSQATSGQETQYF.

The chain recombines TRBV3-1 (or the pseudogene TRBV3-2) with TRBJ1-3; 7 bases match TRBD1. The length of the CDR3 is 14 residues. J was trimmed by 3 bases and V by 5 bases; bases with no gene match: 4. Germline values: CDR1 LGHDT, CDR2 YNNKEL (reference sequence). The CDR3 region has the DNA TGTGCCAGCAGCGAGGGGGCGCGTGGAAACACCATATATTTT. Protein: CASSEGARGNTIYF.

This sequence joins TRBV29-1 and TRBJ2-5, with D perhaps TRBD1 (6 bases). The CDR3 totals 13 residues. Trimming shortened V by 5 bases and J by 5 bases, and 15 bases separated the two germline ends. Germline V gene lookup returns CDR1 SQVTM and CDR2 ANQGSEA. The CDR3 loop is CSVKVQGWETQYF. CDR3 nucleotides: TGCAGCGTTAAGGTACAGGGATGGGAGACCCAGTACTTC.

The chain has TRBV6-2 or TRBV6-3 and TRBJ2-3; 11 bases agree with TRBD2. The V and J ends lost 2 bases and 14 bases, in that order; junction bases with no gene match: 9. CDR3 size: 14 residues. The germline V gene encodes CDR1 MNHEY and CDR2 SVGEGT. The CDR3 here is CASSYLQLAGDRYF. In nucleotides, the CDR3 is TGTGCCAGCAGTTACCTCCAACTAGCGGGAGATCGGTATTTT.

The J gene is TRBJ2-1, the V gene TRBV7-6; D is uncertain. V was clipped by 2 bases and J by 8 bases, with 7 bases between them. This CDR3 contains 12 residues. Germline V lookup: CDR1 SGHVS, CDR2 FNYEAQ. CDR3: CASSLQLDEQFF. CDR3 in DNA: TGTGCCAGCAGCTTACAGCTAGATGAGCAGTTCTTC.

In this sample, this clone turned up once. The chain employs TRBV27 and TRBJ2-1; TRBD2 agrees at 13 bases. This CDR3 has 16 residues. V was pared by 5 bases and J by 0 bases, with 1 base of the junction left unmatched. CDR1 and CDR2 from the germline V gene are MNHEY and SMNVEV (reference sequence). The CDR3 nucleotides read TGTGCCAGCAGTCGGACTAGCGGGGGCTCCTACAATGAGCAGTTCTTC. Its translation: CASSRTSGGSYNEQFF.

In DNA form, the CDR3 reads TGTGCCAGCAGCGTGCCGGGACAGGGCTACGAGCAGTACTTC. It specifies CASSVPGQGYEQYF. The chain combines TRBV7-2 with TRBJ2-7; the match to TRBD1 covers 9 bases. V lost 5 bases to trimming and J lost 3 bases; unmatched junction nucleotides: 5. The CDR3 spans 14 residues. CDR1 is SGHTA and CDR2 is FQGNSA in the germline V gene.

V usage is TRBV18 and J usage is TRBJ1-5, with 10 bases fitting TRBD1. V shed 5 bases, J shed 5 bases, and the junction held 6 bases outside the gene matches. Germline V gene sequence: CDR1 KGHSH, CDR2 LQKENI. The CDR3 extends over 15 amino acids. Written as DNA, the CDR3 is TGTGCCAGCTCATTCAGGACAGGGGGGGATCAGCCCCAGCATTTT. Its protein is CASSFRTGGDQPQHF.

The V call is TRBV5-1, the J call TRBJ2-2, with a weak D call TRBD2 (5 bases). CDR1 and CDR2 (germline): SGHRS, YFSETQ. V was pared by 3 bases and J by 2 bases, with 8 bases between. The CDR3 spans 14 residues. This chain's CDR3 is CASSWSGNTGELFF. For the CDR3, the DNA is TGCGCCAGCAGCTGGAGCGGTAACACCGGGGAGCTGTTTTTT.

The chain employs TRBV2 and TRBJ2-7; D remains ambiguous. The germline V and J ends were trimmed by 5 bases and 0 bases, with 5 bases remaining between them. Looked up from germline, CDR1 is SNHLY and CDR2 is FYNNEI. The CDR3 extends over 12 amino acids. The CDR3 region is CASSKSSYEQYF. CDR3 sequence (DNA): TGTGCCAGCAGTAAGAGCTCCTACGAGCAGTACTTC.

V usage is TRBV5-1 and J usage is TRBJ2-1, with a possible D match to TRBD2 (5 bases). CDR1 is SGHRS and CDR2 is YFSETQ in the germline V gene. This CDR3 contains 15 residues. The V gene lost 2 bases and the J gene lost 5 bases, with 14 bases spanning the gap. The CDR3: CASSFTGRDHNEQFF. The CDR3 region has the DNA TGCGCCAGCAGCTTCACGGGAAGGGATCACAATGAGCAGTTCTTC.

Here the CDR3 reads CAWTGGGYTQYF. The CDR3 nucleotides read TGTGCCTGGACAGGGGGCGGGTATACGCAGTATTTT. The chain combines TRBV30 with TRBJ2-3; the match to TRBD1 covers 8 bases. Germline CDR1 GTSNPN, CDR2 SVGIG (reference sequence). The V gene end was trimmed by 4 bases and the J gene end by 7 bases; junction bases not matched to a gene: 4. The CDR3 covers 12 residues.

The genes are TRBV19 and TRBJ2-7; possible D gene TRBD1, 5 bases. From germline, CDR1 is LNHDA and CDR2 SQIVND (reference sequence). The CDR3 loop spans 14 amino acids. Trimming took off 5 bases at V and 7 bases at J, with 18 bases between the two ends. The CDR3 DNA is TGTGCCAGTAGTGCCCAGGGTCCCCTTAGGGAGCAGTACTTC. Translating it yields CASSAQGPLREQYF.

The rearrangement joins TRBV5-6 to TRBJ2-1, with D possibly being TRBD2 (5 bases). Trimming removed 1 base from V and 7 bases from J, with 12 bases in between. The CDR3 consists of 14 residues. The germline gives CDR1 SGHDT, CDR2 YYEEEE. The CDR3 DNA sequence: TGTGCCAGCAGCTTGTTTACTCCGGGGAATGAGCAGTTCTTC. Translating it yields CASSLFTPGNEQFF.

The V and J genes are TRBV5-1 and TRBJ1-2; 9 bases match TRBD1. The J segment lost 8 bases and the V segment lost 4 bases, leaving 12 bases of the junction unmatched. This CDR3 contains 15 residues. In germline, CDR1 is SGHRS, CDR2 YFSETQ. The CDR3 spells CASSRDGQGSGGYTF. In DNA, the CDR3 is TGCGCCAGCAGCCGGGACGGACAGGGGTCTGGGGGCTACACCTTC.